This section outlines one TCR beta chain sequence together with its context. The antigen is not known. The data derive from a study of T cell repertoires in cytomegalovirus infection. The CDR3 runs to 14 residues. Germline CDR1 reads MGHDK; CDR2 reads SYGVNS. V shed 2 bases and J 6 bases; nucleotides not matched to a gene: 1. Via MiXCR, TCRdb re-called the reads, giving one row per CDR3 protein. The data contain approximately 1,000,000 distinct CDR3 sequences, around a third of them seen just once; the ten biggest clones take up around 15%. J is TRBJ2-1 and V is TRBV25-1; TRBD2 aligns across 10 bases. The TCR sequence derives from a human donor in good health (CMV status not recorded). Some clones in this sample may be carry-over from other donors' samples. The sequences come from cultured CD8+ T cells from PBMCs, collected from culture after CMV antigen stimulation. CDR3 sequence: CASSEERGGNEQFF. The CDR3 coding sequence is TGTGCCAGCAGTGAAGAGCGGGGGGGCAATGAGCAGTTCTTC. The full variable domain, in which reference TRBV25-1 and TRBJ2-1 provide the parts outside the CDR3, is EADIYQTPRYLVIGTGKKITLECSQTMGHDKMYWYQQDPGMELHLIHYSYGVNSTEKGDLSSESTVSRIRTEHFPLTLESARPSHTSQYLCASSEERGGNEQFFGPGTRLTVL.